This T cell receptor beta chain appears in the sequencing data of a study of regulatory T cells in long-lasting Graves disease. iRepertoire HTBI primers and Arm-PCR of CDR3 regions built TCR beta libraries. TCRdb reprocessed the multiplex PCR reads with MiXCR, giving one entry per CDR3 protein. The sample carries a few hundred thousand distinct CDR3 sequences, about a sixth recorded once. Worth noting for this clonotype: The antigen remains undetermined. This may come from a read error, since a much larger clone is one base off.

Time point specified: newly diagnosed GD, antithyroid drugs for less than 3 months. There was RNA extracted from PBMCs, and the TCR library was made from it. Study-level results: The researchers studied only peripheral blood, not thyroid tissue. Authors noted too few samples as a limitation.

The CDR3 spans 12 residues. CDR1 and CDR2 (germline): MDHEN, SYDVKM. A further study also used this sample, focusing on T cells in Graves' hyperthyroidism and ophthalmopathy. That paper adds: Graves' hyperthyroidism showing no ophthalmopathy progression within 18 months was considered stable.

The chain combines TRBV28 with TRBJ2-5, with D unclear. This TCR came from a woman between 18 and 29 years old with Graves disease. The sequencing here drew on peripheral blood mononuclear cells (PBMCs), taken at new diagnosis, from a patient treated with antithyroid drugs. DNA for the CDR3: TGTGCCAGCAGTTGGAGCCAAGGGACCCAGTACTTC. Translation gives CASSWSQGTQYF.